This TCR beta chain derives from a study of T cell repertoires in cytomegalovirus infection. TCRdb reanalysed the reads using MiXCR and keeps one entry per CDR3 protein. The table has almost 90,000 distinct CDR3 sequences, over 25% seen once. With respect to this clonotype: The antigen remains undetermined.

This TCR derives from a human donor in good health (CMV status not recorded). Some clones in this sample may be carry-over from other donors' samples. Source: CD8+ T cells from cultured PBMCs, taken from culture after CMV antigen stimulation.

The CDR3: CSAGGARGSTGELFF. In nucleotides, the CDR3 is TGCAGTGCCGGAGGGGCCAGGGGCAGCACCGGGGAGCTGTTTTTT. The chain uses TRBV20-1 and TRBJ2-2, with D perhaps being TRBD1 or TRBD2 (6 bases each). This CDR3 spans 15 amino acids. Germline CDR1 is DFQATT and CDR2 is SNEGSKA (reference sequence). V was pared by 6 bases and J by 4 bases, with 18 bases between.